A selection of T cell receptor beta chains follows, all from one sample in a study of T cells in Graves' hyperthyroidism and ophthalmopathy. TCRdb recomputed calls from the multiplex PCR reads with MiXCR, one row per CDR3 protein. The sample contains 350,000 to 450,000 distinct CDR3 sequences, 17% of which appear only once. Sample: blood. The receptor source for this set is a woman aged 25 to 45 with Graves' hyperthyroidism that later progressed to Graves' ophthalmopathy. The CDR3 runs from the conserved cysteine through the conserved F or W. Fields, in order: J gene, V gene, D gene, CDR3 protein. D genes are given only for firm matches.

j_call: TRBJ1-2
v_call: TRBV10-3
d_call: TRBD1
cdr3_aa: CAISDSGTEDNYGYTF

j_call: TRBJ2-2
v_call: TRBV12-3/TRBV12-4
d_call: TRBD2
cdr3_aa: CASSAMGTRPGELFF

j_call: TRBJ2-7
v_call: TRBV20-1
d_call: TRBD1
cdr3_aa: CSATKDRADEQYF

j_call: TRBJ2-7
v_call: TRBV4-1
d_call: .
cdr3_aa: CASSLLDGIYEQYF

j_call: TRBJ1-1
v_call: TRBV2
d_call: .
cdr3_aa: CASTIRGVDTEAFF

j_call: TRBJ2-7
v_call: TRBV20-1
d_call: .
cdr3_aa: CSASGRPGAAYEQYF

j_call: TRBJ2-5
v_call: TRBV11-2
d_call: TRBD2
cdr3_aa: CASSLDRVAGVAETQYF

j_call: TRBJ2-1
v_call: TRBV7-7
d_call: .
cdr3_aa: CASSLGVGRVGTEQFF

j_call: TRBJ2-7
v_call: TRBV15
d_call: TRBD2
cdr3_aa: CATSREGLAVSYEQYF

j_call: TRBJ2-7
v_call: TRBV24-1
d_call: .
cdr3_aa: CATSDGFREQYF

j_call: TRBJ2-5
v_call: TRBV29-1
d_call: TRBD2
cdr3_aa: CSTWGLSSGQETQYF

j_call: TRBJ2-5
v_call: TRBV28
d_call: TRBD1
cdr3_aa: CASSHTMDPGQQETQYF

j_call: TRBJ2-5
v_call: TRBV6-1
d_call: .
cdr3_aa: CASQGVETQYF

j_call: TRBJ2-2
v_call: TRBV12-3/TRBV12-4
d_call: TRBD2
cdr3_aa: CASSPGTINTGELFF

j_call: TRBJ2-7
v_call: TRBV20-1
d_call: .
cdr3_aa: CSARDRDSLFDEQYF

j_call: TRBJ2-5
v_call: TRBV7-2
d_call: TRBD2
cdr3_aa: CASSLTGLAGGPLEETQYF

j_call: TRBJ2-1
v_call: TRBV19
d_call: TRBD1
cdr3_aa: CASTVTGSGNEQFF

j_call: TRBJ1-2
v_call: TRBV27
d_call: .
cdr3_aa: CASSLTRRGGYSGYTF

j_call: TRBJ2-3
v_call: TRBV7-9
d_call: .
cdr3_aa: CASSLSQGQYF

j_call: TRBJ2-4
v_call: TRBV11-2
d_call: .
cdr3_aa: CASSPNRDIGGDIQYF

j_call: TRBJ2-1
v_call: TRBV18
d_call: TRBD1
cdr3_aa: CASSPRTGSNEQFF

j_call: TRBJ2-7
v_call: TRBV12-3/TRBV12-4
d_call: .
cdr3_aa: CASSLDFSGAYEQYF

j_call: TRBJ1-1
v_call: TRBV3-1
d_call: .
cdr3_aa: CASSQDQPGHGFDMNTEAFF

j_call: TRBJ1-2
v_call: TRBV6-1
d_call: .
cdr3_aa: CASRDGYQGMTVGYTF

j_call: TRBJ2-7
v_call: TRBV5-8
d_call: .
cdr3_aa: CASSLVSGPGQEQYF

j_call: TRBJ2-5
v_call: TRBV11-2
d_call: .
cdr3_aa: CASSFGVTTQETQYF

j_call: TRBJ1-2
v_call: TRBV6-2/TRBV6-3
d_call: TRBD1
cdr3_aa: CASSNSTGEGYTF

j_call: TRBJ2-1
v_call: TRBV5-6
d_call: .
cdr3_aa: CASSLARAGPTYNEQFF

j_call: TRBJ1-1
v_call: TRBV5-1
d_call: .
cdr3_aa: CASSFLTGNTEAFF

j_call: TRBJ2-1
v_call: TRBV12-3/TRBV12-4
d_call: TRBD2
cdr3_aa: CASSWAGGMSNEQFF

j_call: TRBJ2-3
v_call: TRBV7-9
d_call: .
cdr3_aa: CASSLDGQPTDTQYF

j_call: TRBJ2-3
v_call: TRBV7-3
d_call: .
cdr3_aa: CASSLTSGRCTDTQYF

j_call: TRBJ2-7
v_call: TRBV28
d_call: TRBD1
cdr3_aa: CASSFWDRGSYEQYF

j_call: TRBJ2-3
v_call: TRBV9
d_call: TRBD1
cdr3_aa: CASSVEGQSTDTQYF

j_call: TRBJ2-7
v_call: TRBV4-1
d_call: .
cdr3_aa: CASSQTRGRAPYEQYF

j_call: TRBJ2-1
v_call: TRBV7-8
d_call: .
cdr3_aa: CASSYEGGALYNEQFF

j_call: TRBJ2-2
v_call: TRBV11-2
d_call: TRBD1
cdr3_aa: CASSLLPRQGNTGELFF

j_call: TRBJ1-3
v_call: TRBV5-1
d_call: TRBD1
cdr3_aa: CASSVGDRGSSGNTIYF

j_call: TRBJ1-1
v_call: TRBV6-1
d_call: .
cdr3_aa: CASSELWQELEAFF

j_call: TRBJ2-1
v_call: TRBV4-2
d_call: TRBD2
cdr3_aa: CASSHLAGGSYNEQFF

j_call: TRBJ1-5
v_call: TRBV19
d_call: .
cdr3_aa: CASSIRDSNQPQHF